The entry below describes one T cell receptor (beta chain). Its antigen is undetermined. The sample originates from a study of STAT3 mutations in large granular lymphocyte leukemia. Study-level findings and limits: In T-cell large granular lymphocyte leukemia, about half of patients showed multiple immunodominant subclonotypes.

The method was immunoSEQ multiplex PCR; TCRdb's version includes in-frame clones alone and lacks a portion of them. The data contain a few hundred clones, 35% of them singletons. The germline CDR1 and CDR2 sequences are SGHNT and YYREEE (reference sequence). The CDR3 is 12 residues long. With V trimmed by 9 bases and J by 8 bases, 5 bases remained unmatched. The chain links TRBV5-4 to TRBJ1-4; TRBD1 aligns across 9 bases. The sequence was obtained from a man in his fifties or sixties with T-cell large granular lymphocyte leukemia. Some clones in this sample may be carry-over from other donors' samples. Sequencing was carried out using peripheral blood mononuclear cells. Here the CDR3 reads CATRQGGEKLFF. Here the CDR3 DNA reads TGTGCCACCCGACAGGGGGGAGAAAAACTGTTTTTT.